This entry lists 27 T cell receptor beta chains sequenced from one sample in a study of T cells in Graves' hyperthyroidism and ophthalmopathy. Researchers amplified the TCR beta CDR3 regions from RNA transcripts. Using the HTBI primer set, a first-round RT-PCR was run on the TCR CDR3. TCRdb re-called the multiplex PCR reads through MiXCR, storing one row per CDR3 protein. The table records roughly 840,000 distinct CDR3 sequences, roughly 37% of them present only once. Sequences were obtained from blood. The receptors here all came from a man aged 18 to 35 with Graves' hyperthyroidism.

The sample holds a few counts of this clonotype. V gene TRBV7-9 combines with J gene TRBJ1-6; D uncertain. This CDR3 contains 13 residues. V was shortened by 5 bases and J by 10 bases, with 12 bases between the two germline ends. Germline CDR1 reads SEHNR; CDR2 reads FQNEAQ (reference sequence). The CDR3 sequence: CASSQPPGSPLHF. The CDR3 DNA sequence: TGTGCCAGCAGCCAGCCTCCGGGGTCACCCCTCCACTTT.

This clonotype was observed at least ten times. The chain recombines TRBV7-6 with TRBJ1-5, with 7 bases aligning to TRBD1. This CDR3 is built from 15 residues. CDR1 is SGHVS and CDR2 is FNYEAQ in the germline V gene. V was clipped by 5 bases and J by 3 bases; unmatched bases: 7. The chain's CDR3 is CASSPEGQLNQPQHF. Here the CDR3 DNA reads TGTGCCAGCAGCCCCGAGGGACAGCTCAATCAGCCCCAGCATTTT.

CDR3 bases: TGTGCCAGTAGTACCGTTCCTAGCGGGTACCAAGAGACCCAGTACTTC. This sequence encodes CASSTVPSGYQETQYF. V and J are TRBV19 and TRBJ2-5; 8 bases are shared with TRBD2. CDR1 is LNHDA and CDR2 is SQIVND in the germline V gene (reference sequence). Losses at the gene ends were 4 bases for V and 0 bases for J; bases not matched to a gene: 7. The CDR3 totals 16 residues.

There are many counts of this clonotype. The chain couples TRBV7-2 to TRBJ2-5; D is unresolved. From germline, CDR1 is SGHTA and CDR2 FQGNSA. This CDR3 has 15 amino acids. V was cut by 2 bases and J by 1 base, with 11 bases left in between. DNA for the CDR3: TGTGCCAGCAGCTTAAGCCCTCGGGTCCAAGAGACCCAGTACTTC. Translation: CASSLSPRVQETQYF.

This clonotype was observed many times. This chain uses TRBV2 with TRBJ2-5, with D perhaps TRBD1 or TRBD2 (5 bases each). In germline, CDR1 is SNHLY, CDR2 FYNNEI. The V end was cut by 8 bases, the J end by 5 bases, with 15 bases between. CDR3 length: 13 amino acids. CDR3 in amino acids: CASARDGGETQYF. The CDR3, as DNA: TGTGCCAGCGCTAGGGACGGCGGGGAGACCCAGTACTTC.

V and J are TRBV20-1 and TRBJ2-2, with TRBD2 matching over 10 bases. Trimming took 7 bases from V and 6 from J; bases not matched to a gene: 5. There are 13 residues in the CDR3. The V gene's germline CDR1 is DFQATT and CDR2 SNEGSKA (reference sequence). CDR3 residues: CSVSGRRSGELFF. The DNA of the CDR3 is TGCAGTGTTAGCGGGAGGAGGTCCGGGGAGCTGTTTTTT.

The rearrangement joins TRBV4-1 to TRBJ1-2; TRBD1 aligns across 11 bases. Germline V gene data show CDR1 as MGHRA and CDR2 as YSYEKL. The CDR3 contains 17 residues. V dropped 1 base and J dropped 3; count of bases not matched to a gene: 7. The CDR3 DNA reads as TGCGCCAGCAGCCAAGGAAGGACAGGGGGCGCGGACTATGGCTACACCTTC. Translation gives CASSQGRTGGADYGYTF.

This sequence joins TRBV2 and TRBJ2-5, with 7 bases identical to TRBD2. The CDR3 contains 18 residues. The V gene end was trimmed by 3 bases and the J gene end by 1 base; junction bases not matched to a gene: 14. Germline-derived CDR1 and CDR2 are SNHLY and FYNNEI. DNA of the CDR3: TGTGCCAGCAGTGACCATCTCGGTCTAGCGGAGATCCAAGAGACCCAGTACTTC. This gives the protein CASSDHLGLAEIQETQYF.

This clonotype was detected a few times. The V call is TRBV5-1, the J call TRBJ1-1; D is undetermined. In germline, CDR1 is SGHRS, CDR2 YFSETQ. CDR3 length equals 14 residues. V was shortened by 0 bases and J by 1 base, with 7 bases between the two germline ends. The CDR3 region has the DNA TGCGCCAGCAGCTTGGATGCGTGGAACACTGAAGCTTTCTTT. It specifies CASSLDAWNTEAFF.

The chain is built from TRBV12-3 or TRBV12-4 and TRBJ2-5, with 11 bases matching TRBD2. Losses at the gene ends were 5 bases for V and 4 bases for J; bases not matched to a gene: 6. The CDR3 is 15 residues long. The CDR3 is CASSPQLAGAETQYF. The DNA of the CDR3 is TGTGCCAGCAGTCCCCAACTAGCGGGAGCAGAGACCCAGTACTTC.

This clonotype was seen a few times. The V gene is TRBV20-1, the J gene TRBJ1-5, with TRBD1 as a possible D gene (5 bases). Trimming left V 6 bases short and J 1 base short, with 16 bases between. The germline gives CDR1 DFQATT, CDR2 SNEGSKA (reference sequence). The CDR3 length is 15 residues. This CDR3 reads CSATLRDGSNQPQHF. The CDR3, as DNA: TGCAGTGCGACACTCCGGGACGGGAGCAATCAGCCCCAGCATTTT.

The gene calls are TRBV20-1 and TRBJ1-6; TRBD1 might be the D (6 bases). V was cut by 6 bases and J by 9 bases, with 18 bases left in between. The CDR3 extends over 14 amino acids. From germline, CDR1 is DFQATT and CDR2 SNEGSKA (reference sequence). The CDR3 DNA follows: TGCAGTGCGGGGGACCAGGGGTCAAGTTCACCCCTCCACTTT. It codes for CSAGDQGSSSPLHF.

This rearrangement joins TRBV14 to TRBJ1-1; tentatively, D is TRBD1 (5 bases). The CDR3 totals 17 residues. Deletions cut 4 bases from V and 4 bases from J, with 22 bases between. The V gene's germline CDR1 is SGHDN and CDR2 FVKESK. DNA of the CDR3: TGTGCCAGCAGCCCCATCGGGCCCCAGGGTGACGGCACTGAAGCTTTCTTT. This gives the protein CASSPIGPQGDGTEAFF.

Regarding this clonotype: At one of its ends the junction is not consistent with the germline gene, which may arise from a read error. The genes are TRBV7-2 and TRBJ1-1; D is unclear. The CDR3 is made up of 14 amino acids. The germline V gene has CDR1 SGHTA and CDR2 FQGNSA. The CDR3 sequence: CASSARWSEGEAFF. CDR3 bases: TGCGCCAGCAGCGCAAGGTGGTCGGAAGGTGAAGCTTTCTTT.

V is TRBV7-2 and J is TRBJ2-5; no clear D. Germline CDR1 reads SGHTA; CDR2 reads FQGNSA. The CDR3 contains 14 residues. V was trimmed by 1 base and J by 3 bases, leaving 9 bases between them. This CDR3 reads CASSLGWAKETQYF. The CDR3 DNA follows: TGTGCCAGCAGCTTAGGGTGGGCTAAAGAGACCCAGTACTTC.

With regard to this clonotype: Since a much larger clone is just one base distant, this may be a read error. The CDR3 coding sequence is TGTGCCAGCAGCTTAGGGGCAGGGGTTGGAAACACCATATATTTT. Its translation: CASSLGAGVGNTIYF. The chain carries TRBV7-6 and TRBJ1-3; TRBD1 might be the D (6 bases). CDR3 length: 15 amino acids. Looked up from germline, CDR1 is SGHVS and CDR2 is FNYEAQ. Deletions cut 1 base from V and 3 bases from J, with 10 bases between.

The chain couples TRBV10-3 to TRBJ1-3; D is undetermined. This CDR3 comprises 15 residues. CDR1 and CDR2 (germline): ENHRY, SYGVKD. Trimming pared 1 base from V and 8 bases from J, leaving 15 bases between. CDR3 coding DNA: TGTGCCATCAGTGAGTGGCAGACTCTCGGCTACACCATATATTTT. Protein product: CAISEWQTLGYTIYF.

In its sample, this clonotype was seen a few times. The V call is TRBV7-9, the J call TRBJ2-7; D remains unclear. The CDR3 runs to 16 residues. From germline, CDR1 is SEHNR and CDR2 FQNEAQ (reference sequence). The V end was cut by 5 bases, the J end by 0 bases, with 17 bases between. The CDR3 DNA is TGTGCCAGCAGCCACACTCTAGGATGGGACTCCTACGAGCAGTACTTC. This codes for CASSHTLGWDSYEQYF.

The V and J genes are TRBV7-3 and TRBJ1-1, with D tentatively TRBD1 (5 bases). The CDR3 has 16 residues. Germline CDR1 reads SGHTA; CDR2 reads FQGTGA. Between the trimmed V and J ends, which lost 0 bases and 4 bases, there was a span of 15 bases. CDR3 in amino acids: CASSLTGTTRSTEAFF. Here the CDR3 DNA reads TGTGCCAGCAGCTTAACCGGGACTACGAGGAGCACTGAAGCTTTCTTT.

The chain has TRBV2 and TRBJ2-7; 7 nucleotides align to TRBD2. V lost 1 base, J lost 3 bases, and 12 bases stayed unmatched. Germline CDR1 is SNHLY and CDR2 is FYNNEI. The CDR3 sequence is 17 residues long. CDR3 region: CASSEEGGSGTRYEQYF. CDR3 bases: TGTGCCAGCAGTGAAGAGGGCGGGAGTGGGACCCGCTACGAGCAGTACTTC.

The rearrangement joins TRBV6-6 to TRBJ1-5, with D unclear. Trimming pared 2 bases from V and 3 bases from J, leaving 11 bases between. Germline V gene sequence: CDR1 MNHNY, CDR2 SVGAGI (reference sequence). The CDR3 extends over 15 amino acids. DNA of the CDR3: TGTGCCAGCAGTTACGTACAGAGTGTCAATCAGCCCCAGCATTTT. Its protein is CASSYVQSVNQPQHF.

V is TRBV2 and J is TRBJ2-2; D remains ambiguous. Germline values: CDR1 SNHLY, CDR2 FYNNEI. Trimming removed 10 bases at V and 2 bases at J, with 14 bases between. The CDR3 runs to 14 residues. The CDR3 reads CANSRNGNTGELFF. Here the CDR3 DNA reads TGTGCCAACAGCAGAAACGGAAACACCGGGGAGCTGTTTTTT.

A few counts support this clonotype. The chain has TRBV6-1 and TRBJ2-7; either TRBD1 or TRBD2 may supply D (5 bases each). The germline V gene has CDR1 MNHNS and CDR2 SASEGT. Trimming left V 2 bases short and J 1 base short, with 12 bases between. The CDR3 totals 15 residues. DNA for the CDR3: TGTGCCAGCAGTGAATCCGGGACCTCTTCCTACGAGCAGTACTTC. Protein: CASSESGTSSYEQYF.

This clonotype occurred many times. The chain couples TRBV10-3 to TRBJ1-1, with 7 bases matching TRBD1. CDR3 length: 12 amino acids. Germline loops: CDR1 ENHRY, CDR2 SYGVKD. V was pared by 10 bases and J by 4 bases, with 6 bases of the junction left unmatched. DNA for the CDR3: TGTGCCACGCGACAGGGTTCCACTGAAGCTTTCTTT. As protein: CATRQGSTEAFF.

The sample holds one count of this clonotype. Because it lacks the conserved phenylalanine or tryptophan at the end, this CDR3 is likely a read error. The DNA is omitted, as the CDR3 cannot be located on it reliably, and the CDR3 follows TCRdb's listing. The V and J genes are TRBV12-3 or TRBV12-4 and TRBJ1-6. With termini counted, the CDR3 has 8 amino acids. This CDR3 is CASSLSGY.

Turning to this clonotype: Possible read error: a much larger clone is one base away. The chain is built from TRBV7-6 and TRBJ2-5, with 8 bases lining up with TRBD1. J gave up 5 bases and V 4 bases, and 6 bases lay outside the gene matches. This CDR3 spans 14 amino acids. From germline, CDR1 is SGHVS and CDR2 FNYEAQ. CDR3 sequence reads: CASSSPGGGETQYF. In DNA form, the CDR3 reads TGTGCCAGCAGCTCCCCAGGGGGCGGGGAGACCCAGTACTTC.

This clonotype appeared a few times. The rearrangement uses TRBV19 and TRBJ1-1; unclear D gene. V was cut by 11 bases and J by 2 bases, with 12 bases left in between. The CDR3 extends over 12 amino acids. CDR1 and CDR2 (germline): LNHDA, SQIVND (reference sequence). The DNA of the CDR3 is TGTGCCTGCCATGGAGGAAACACTGAAGCTTTCTTT. Translated, it gives CACHGGNTEAFF.